This entry lists 4 T cell receptor beta chains sequenced from one sample in a study of blood T cell repertoires in COVID-19. Assay used: immunoSEQ multiplex PCR; TCRdb lists only in-frame clones, some missing. The sample has 200,000 to 250,000 clones, approximately 86% seen once. Sequenced material: PBMCs or T cells enriched from blood (not recorded which). Receptor source: a young man with acute COVID-19.

This clone was counted a few times. This rearrangement joins TRBV19 to TRBJ1-1; TRBD1 matches 8 bases. In germline, CDR1 is LNHDA, CDR2 SQIVND (reference sequence). J was trimmed by 6 bases and V by 5 bases; bases with no gene match: 2. The CDR3 spans 12 residues. The CDR3 region has the DNA TGTGCCAGTAGTCCGGACAGGGCTGAAGCTTTCTTT. It codes for CASSPDRAEAFF.

V and J are TRBV2 and TRBJ1-3; D may be TRBD1 (5 bases). Trimming took 1 base from V and 3 from J, leaving 13 bases between them. Germline CDR1 and CDR2: SNHLY and FYNNEI. This CDR3 contains 16 residues. Written as DNA, the CDR3 is TGTGCCAGCAGTGAAGGCCCAGGGCTTTTTGGAAACACCATATATTTT. Translating gives CASSEGPGLFGNTIYF.

V is TRBV7-2 and J is TRBJ2-7, with 10 bases lining up with TRBD2. J was trimmed by 0 bases and V by 5 bases; bases with no gene match: 10. The CDR3 consists of 17 residues. CDR1 and CDR2 (germline): SGHTA, FQGNSA. CDR3 in amino acids: CASSKQVLAGVSYEQYF. For the CDR3, the DNA is TGTGCCAGCAGCAAACAAGTCCTAGCGGGAGTCTCCTACGAGCAGTACTTC.

The chain uses TRBV7-2 and TRBJ1-2; D gene uncertain. The CDR3 is 14 amino acids. Germline-derived CDR1 and CDR2 are SGHTA and FQGNSA. Between the trimmed V and J ends, which lost 6 bases and 7 bases, there was a span of 18 bases. The CDR3 DNA reads as TGTGCCAGCAGTCTCAGCGGCGCAGTACCTGGCTACACCTTC. Its protein product is CASSLSGAVPGYTF.